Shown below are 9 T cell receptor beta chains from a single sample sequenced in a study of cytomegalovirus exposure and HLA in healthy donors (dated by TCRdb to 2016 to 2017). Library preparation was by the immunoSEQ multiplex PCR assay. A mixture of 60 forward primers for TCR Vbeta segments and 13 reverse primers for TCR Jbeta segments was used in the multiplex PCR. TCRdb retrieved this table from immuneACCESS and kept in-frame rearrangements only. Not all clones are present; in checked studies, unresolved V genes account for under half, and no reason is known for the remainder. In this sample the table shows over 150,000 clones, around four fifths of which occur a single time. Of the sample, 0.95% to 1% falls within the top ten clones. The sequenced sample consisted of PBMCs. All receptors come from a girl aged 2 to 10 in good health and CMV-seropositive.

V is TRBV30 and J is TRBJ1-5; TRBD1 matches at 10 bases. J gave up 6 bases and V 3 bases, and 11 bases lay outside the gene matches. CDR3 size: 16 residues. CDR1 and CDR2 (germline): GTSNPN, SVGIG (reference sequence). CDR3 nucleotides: TGTGCCTGGAGCCGAGGGACAGGGGATAGAAGTCAGCCCCAGCATTTT. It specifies CAWSRGTGDRSQPQHF.

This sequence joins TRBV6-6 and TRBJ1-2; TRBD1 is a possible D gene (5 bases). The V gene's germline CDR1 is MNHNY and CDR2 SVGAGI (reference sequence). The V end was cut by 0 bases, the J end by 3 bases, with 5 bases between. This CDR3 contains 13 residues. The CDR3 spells CASSYSGDYGYTF. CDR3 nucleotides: TGTGCCAGCAGTTACTCAGGGGACTATGGCTACACCTTC.

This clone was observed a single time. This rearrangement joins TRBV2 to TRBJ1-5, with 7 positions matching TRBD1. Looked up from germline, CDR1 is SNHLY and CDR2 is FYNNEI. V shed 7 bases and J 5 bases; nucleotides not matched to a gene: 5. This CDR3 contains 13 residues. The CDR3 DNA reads TGTGCCAGCACCGGCAGGGGGTATCAGCCCCAGCATTTT. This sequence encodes CASTGRGYQPQHF.

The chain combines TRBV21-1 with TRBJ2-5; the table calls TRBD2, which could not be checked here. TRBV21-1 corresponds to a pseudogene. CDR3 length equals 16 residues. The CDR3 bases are TGTGCCAGCAGCAAAGGGCGCGGGAGATCCCAAGAGACCCAGTACTTC. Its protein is CASSKGRGRSQETQYF.

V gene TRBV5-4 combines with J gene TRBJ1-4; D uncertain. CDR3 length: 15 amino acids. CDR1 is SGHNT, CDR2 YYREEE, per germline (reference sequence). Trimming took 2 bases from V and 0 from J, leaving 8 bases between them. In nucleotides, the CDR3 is TGTGCCAGCAGCTTTCACGGTGCAACTAATGAAAAACTGTTTTTT. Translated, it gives CASSFHGATNEKLFF. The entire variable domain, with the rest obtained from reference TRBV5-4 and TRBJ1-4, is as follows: ETGVTQSPTHLIKTRGQQVTLRCSSQSGHNTVSWYQQALGQGPQFIFQYYREEENGRGNFPPRFSGLQFPNYSSELNVNALELDDSALYLCASSFHGATNEKLFFGSGTQLSVL.

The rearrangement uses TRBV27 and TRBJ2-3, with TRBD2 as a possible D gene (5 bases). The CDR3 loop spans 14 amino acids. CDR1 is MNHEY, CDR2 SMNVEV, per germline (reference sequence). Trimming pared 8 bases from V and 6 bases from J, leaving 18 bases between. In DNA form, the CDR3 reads TGTGCCAGCTCCGGGGTAGCGTACCTGGATACGCAGTATTTT. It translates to CASSGVAYLDTQYF.

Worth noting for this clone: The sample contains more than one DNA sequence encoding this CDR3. CDR3 nucleotides: TGCGCCAGCAGCCAAGCAGGGGGAGATACGCAGTATTTT. Translation gives CASSQAGGDTQYF. J is TRBJ2-3 and V is TRBV4-1, with 7 bases aligning to TRBD1. Germline V gene data show CDR1 as MGHRA and CDR2 as YSYEKL. The CDR3 contains 13 residues. The J segment lost 5 bases and the V segment lost 1 base, leaving 0 bases of the junction unmatched.

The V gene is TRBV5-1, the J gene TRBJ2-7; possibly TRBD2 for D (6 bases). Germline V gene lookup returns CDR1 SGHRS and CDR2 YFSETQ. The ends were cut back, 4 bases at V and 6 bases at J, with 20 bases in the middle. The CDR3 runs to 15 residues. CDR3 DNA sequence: TGCGCCAGCAGCCCCGAGCCCCACTTGACTAGCGAGCAGTACTTC. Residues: CASSPEPHLTSEQYF.

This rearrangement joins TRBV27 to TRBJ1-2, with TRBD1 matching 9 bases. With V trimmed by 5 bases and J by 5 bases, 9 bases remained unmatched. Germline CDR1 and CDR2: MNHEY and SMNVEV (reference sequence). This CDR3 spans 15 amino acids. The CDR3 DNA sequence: TGTGCCAGCAGTCCCCGGACAGGGGCCCTTTATGGCTACACCTTC. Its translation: CASSPRTGALYGYTF.